This T cell receptor (beta chain) comes out of a study of CD8 T cells in Susac syndrome. The CDR3 extends over 17 amino acids. Germline CDR1 SGHRS, CDR2 YFSETQ. Trimming at V came to 4 bases and at J to 1 base, leaving 13 bases not matched to a gene. Reverse transcription of 0.5 to 1 ug RNA used random hexamers. The method of amplification for TCR beta CDR3 was immunoSEQ multiplex PCR, covering 54 Vbeta and 13 Jbeta. TCRdb independently ran MiXCR on the immunoSEQ multiplex PCR reads; one entry per CDR3 protein. The sample lists around 150,000 distinct CDR3 sequences; about 95% were seen once. Sequencing of TCR beta was undertaken in CD8+ and CD4+ T cells derived from blood.

This receptor was obtained from a human donor with multiple sclerosis. Sequencing was carried out using CD4+ T cells from PBMCs. V and J are TRBV5-1 and TRBJ1-1; 7 nucleotides match TRBD1. CDR3 residues: CASSQDPPGTANTEAFF. Written as DNA, the CDR3 is TGCGCCAGCAGCCAGGACCCCCCCGGGACAGCGAACACTGAAGCTTTCTTT.